The clone carrying this TCR beta chain showed up just a few times. The antigen remains undetermined. From germline, CDR1 is LNHDA and CDR2 SQIVND (reference sequence). J was trimmed by 7 bases and V by 5 bases; bases with no gene match: 7. This CDR3 spans 14 amino acids. The data derive from a study of Ad26.COV2.S vaccination and SARS-CoV-2 variants. Study observations and caveats: TCR breadth and depth estimates may have understated total T cell responses.

The treatment here: roughly 19 received Ad26.COV2.S at low or high dose, single or two shots; 5 received placebo; per-sample allocation not given. Samples came from day 63 after the first vaccine or placebo injection. TCRdb's copy holds only in-frame clones and misses some; the assay was immunoSEQ multiplex PCR. The sample lists 350,000 to 400,000 clones; around nine tenths were seen once. The receptor was isolated from a person aged 18 to 65 who received the Ad26.COV2.S COVID-19 vaccine or a placebo. The V gene is TRBV19, the J gene TRBJ1-4; TRBD1 matches at 7 bases. The sample was peripheral blood, taken in a trial of Ad26.COV2.S vaccine versus placebo. CDR3 in DNA: TGTGCCAGTAGTCAGACAGGGAGGAGTGAAAAACTGTTTTTT. Translating it yields CASSQTGRSEKLFF.